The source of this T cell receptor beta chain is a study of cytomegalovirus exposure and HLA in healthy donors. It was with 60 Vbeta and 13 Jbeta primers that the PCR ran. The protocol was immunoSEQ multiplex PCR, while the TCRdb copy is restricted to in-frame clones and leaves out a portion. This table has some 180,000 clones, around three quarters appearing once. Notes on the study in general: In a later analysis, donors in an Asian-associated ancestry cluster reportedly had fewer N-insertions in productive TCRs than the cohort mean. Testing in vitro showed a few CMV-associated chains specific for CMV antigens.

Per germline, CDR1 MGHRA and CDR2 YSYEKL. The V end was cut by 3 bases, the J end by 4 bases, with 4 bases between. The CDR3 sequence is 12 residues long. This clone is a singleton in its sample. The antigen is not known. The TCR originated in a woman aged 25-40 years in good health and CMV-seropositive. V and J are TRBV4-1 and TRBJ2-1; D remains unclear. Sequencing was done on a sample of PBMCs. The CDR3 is CASSQSYNEQFF. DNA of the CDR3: TGCGCCAGCAGCCAGTCTTACAATGAGCAGTTCTTC.